Below, 16 T cell receptor beta chains from the same sample are listed, as sequenced in a study of monozygotic twins with inflammatory bowel disease. TCRdb reanalyzed the 5' RACE reads and collapses them to one entry per CDR3 protein, without DNA. The repertoire shows approximately 420,000 distinct CDR3 sequences; the top ten hold around 2.3%. The material sequenced was blood. These receptors originate from a human donor with ulcerative colitis or Crohn's disease, or a healthy co-twin of an affected twin (not recorded which).

The J gene is TRBJ2-3, the V gene TRBV20-1. The CDR3 runs 13 residues. Germline assignment: CDR1 DFQATT and CDR2 SNEGSKA (reference sequence). CDR3 amino acids: CSAVETSTDTQYF.

The CDR3 sequence is CASSPRGSGGVEYNEQFF. This sequence joins TRBV9 and TRBJ2-1; the D gene TCRdb calls, TRBD2, cannot be checked with no DNA. Looked up from germline, CDR1 is SGDLS and CDR2 is YYNGEE. The CDR3 extends over 18 amino acids.

The CDR3 sequence: CSARVSSGANVLTF. V and J are TRBV20-1 and TRBJ2-6. This CDR3 has 14 residues. CDR1 and CDR2 (germline): DFQATT, SNEGSKA (reference sequence).

The CDR3 loop is CASSYAGGGEQYF. The chain carries TRBV6-5 and TRBJ2-7; the D gene TCRdb calls, TRBD1, cannot be checked with no DNA. The length of the CDR3 is 13 residues. The V gene's germline CDR1 is MNHEY and CDR2 SVGAGI.

The rearrangement links TRBV30 to TRBJ2-1; the D call from TCRdb, TRBD1, cannot be confirmed without DNA. Germline CDR1 and CDR2: GTSNPN and SVGIG (reference sequence). This CDR3 contains 12 residues. This CDR3 is CAWSVGGVEQFF.

The rearrangement links TRBV27 to TRBJ1-4; TCRdb proposes TRBD1, but this gene call is untestable without DNA. Germline values: CDR1 MNHEY, CDR2 SMNVEV (reference sequence). The CDR3 has 15 residues. The CDR3 here is CASSFHQGLAEKLFF.

The chain has TRBV19 and TRBJ2-1; there is no DNA to check the TCRdb D call of TRBD1. The CDR3 covers 13 residues. Germline values: CDR1 LNHDA, CDR2 SQIVND (reference sequence). CDR3 amino acids: CASSATGRNEQFF.

The chain couples TRBV20-1 to TRBJ2-7; TCRdb's assignment of TRBD2 cannot be checked, as there is no DNA. The CDR3 runs to 13 residues. Germline CDR1 and CDR2: DFQATT and SNEGSKA (reference sequence). CDR3 protein: CSAPLAGGYEQYF.

V gene TRBV3-1 combines with J gene TRBJ2-7; the TCRdb D gene call, TRBD2, has no DNA to confirm it. Germline V gene data show CDR1 as LGHDT and CDR2 as YNNKEL (reference sequence). The CDR3 is made up of 14 amino acids. CDR3: CASSQPGLVYEQYF.

The chain uses TRBV7-9 and TRBJ2-3; TCRdb picks TRBD2, but there is no DNA to check that call. The CDR3 has 15 amino acids. Per germline, CDR1 SEHNR and CDR2 FQNEAQ (reference sequence). CDR3 region: CASGSGLRSTDTQYF.

The chain has TRBV11-2 and TRBJ2-6; TCRdb returns TRBD1, unconfirmable since there is no DNA. Germline V gene lookup returns CDR1 SGHAT and CDR2 FQNNGV. CDR3 length: 18 amino acids. CDR3: CASSLSRDRASGANVLTF. The full variable domain, completed using reference TRBV11-2 and TRBJ2-6, is EAGVAQSPRYKIIEKRQSVAFWCNPISGHATLYWYQQILGQGPKLLIQFQNNGVVDDSQLPKDRFSAERLKGVDSTLKIQPAKLEDSAVYLCASSLSRDRASGANVLTFGAGSRLTVL.

The chain couples TRBV27 to TRBJ2-7; checking the TCRdb D call of TRBD1 is not possible without DNA. Germline CDR1 MNHEY, CDR2 SMNVEV (reference sequence). The CDR3 totals 15 residues. CDR3 amino acids: CASSLFGTGGYEQYF.

The gene calls are TRBV5-1 and TRBJ2-5. This CDR3 has 11 residues. From germline, CDR1 is SGHRS and CDR2 YFSETQ. The CDR3: CASRRQETQYF. Full variable domain (missing parts from reference TRBV5-1 and TRBJ2-5): KAGVTQTPRYLIKTRGQQVTLSCSPISGHRSVSWYQQTPGQGLQFLFEYFSETQRNKGNFPGRFSGRQFSNSRSEMNVSTLELGDSALYLCASRRQETQYFGPGTRLLVL.

V is TRBV5-6 and J is TRBJ2-1. The CDR3 sequence is 15 residues long. Looked up from germline, CDR1 is SGHDT and CDR2 is YYEEEE. This CDR3 reads CASSFTRGSYNEQFF.

CDR3 amino acids: CASSLSIIGTIHYTF. The chain couples TRBV5-6 to TRBJ1-2; TCRdb proposes TRBD1, but this gene call is untestable without DNA. CDR1 and CDR2 (germline): SGHDT, YYEEEE. This CDR3 has 15 amino acids.

The rearrangement joins TRBV6-5 to TRBJ2-1; TCRdb's D call, TRBD2, is unchecked because there is no DNA. This CDR3 region has 16 residues. Germline values: CDR1 MNHEY, CDR2 SVGAGI. The CDR3 loop reads CASSYTLAGGPNEQFF.